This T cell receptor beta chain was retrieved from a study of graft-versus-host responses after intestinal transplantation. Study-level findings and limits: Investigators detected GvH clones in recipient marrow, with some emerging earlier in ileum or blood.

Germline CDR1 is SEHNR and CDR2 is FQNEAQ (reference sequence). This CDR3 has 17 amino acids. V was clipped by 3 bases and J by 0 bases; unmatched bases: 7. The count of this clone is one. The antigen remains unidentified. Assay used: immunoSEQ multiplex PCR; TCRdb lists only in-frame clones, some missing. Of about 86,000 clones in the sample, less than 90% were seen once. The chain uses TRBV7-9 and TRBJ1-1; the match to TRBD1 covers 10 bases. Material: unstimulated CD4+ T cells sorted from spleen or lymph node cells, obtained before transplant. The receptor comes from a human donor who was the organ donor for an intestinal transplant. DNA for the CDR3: TGTGCCAGCAGCTTTGGTGACAGGGGGCGCTTGAACACTGAAGCTTTCTTT. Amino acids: CASSFGDRGRLNTEAFF.